This T cell receptor beta chain is from a study of T cells in Graves' hyperthyroidism and ophthalmopathy. The study's findings and limits: Most thyroid clonotypes expanded above 0.001 were also detected in blood.

V lost 4 bases and J 7 bases, leaving 16 bases between the germline ends. Germline V gene sequence: CDR1 SEHNR, CDR2 FQNEAQ (reference sequence). The CDR3 is made up of 15 amino acids. This clonotype was counted at least ten times. Its antigen is still unknown. TCR beta CDR3 region amplification was performed from RNA transcripts. HTBI primers drove first-round RT-PCR of the TCR CDR3. TCRdb reanalysed the multiplex PCR reads using MiXCR and keeps one entry per CDR3 protein. This sample yields hundreds of thousands of distinct CDR3 sequences, of which roughly 46% are seen a single time; roughly 7.2% belongs to the top ten. Those patients with uncontrolled infection, other autoimmune disease, pregnancy or lactation were excluded.

The receptor was isolated from an adult man with Graves' disease, either hyperthyroidism or ophthalmopathy (not recorded which). The chain uses TRBV7-9 and TRBJ2-2, with D perhaps matching TRBD1 (5 bases). The sequenced material came from peripheral blood or thyroid tissue (not recorded which). CDR3 DNA sequence: TGTGCCAGCAGCTCTCAGACAGCCTCAGGCGGGGAGCTGTTTTTT. This encodes CASSSQTASGGELFF.